The 30 T cell receptor beta chains reported below all come from one sample, sequenced in a study of Graves' ophthalmopathy and Graves' hyperthyroidism. Investigators amplified TCR beta CDR3 regions from RNA transcripts. RT-PCR in the first round used HTBI primers; a second-round multiplex PCR followed. TCRdb re-analysed the multiplex PCR reads in MiXCR, keeping a single row per CDR3 protein. The repertoire holds roughly 1.1 million distinct CDR3 sequences, with about 40% as singletons. The sample was peripheral blood or thyroid tissue (not recorded which). The source is an adult man with Graves' hyperthyroidism.

The J gene is TRBJ2-5, the V gene TRBV5-1; 11 bases are a match to TRBD2. Trimming at V came to 0 bases and at J to 2 bases, leaving 6 bases not matched to a gene. The CDR3 covers 17 residues. Germline CDR1 and CDR2: SGHRS and YFSETQ. CDR3 residues: CASSLGLLAGGQETQYF. In DNA form, the CDR3 reads TGCGCCAGCAGCTTGGGTCTTTTAGCGGGAGGGCAAGAGACCCAGTACTTC.

The chain combines TRBV10-2 with TRBJ1-1; 7 bases line up with TRBD1. The V gene end was trimmed by 2 bases and the J gene end by 1 base; junction bases not matched to a gene: 4. The CDR3 is 15 residues long. The germline V gene encodes CDR1 WSHSY and CDR2 SAAADI. CDR3 bases: TGCGCCAGCAGTGAGCCCAGGGGGGAGAACACTGAAGCTTTCTTT. Translated: CASSEPRGENTEAFF.

This clonotype was picked up many times. For the CDR3, the DNA is TGTGCCAGCAGTGAACTAGCGGGAGCCCAAGAGACCCAGTACTTC. Translated, it gives CASSELAGAQETQYF. V is TRBV2 and J is TRBJ2-5; the match to TRBD2 covers 10 bases. Germline V gene data show CDR1 as SNHLY and CDR2 as FYNNEI. The V and J ends lost 2 bases and 1 base, in that order; junction bases with no gene match: 1. The CDR3 has 15 residues.

This clonotype was detected a few times. A much larger clone sits a single nucleotide away, making a read error possible. This chain uses TRBV12-3 or TRBV12-4 with TRBJ1-1, with D possibly being TRBD1 (5 bases). The CDR3 is made up of 16 amino acids. V lost 6 bases and J lost 1, with 18 bases in between. The CDR3 loop is CASRPPMGRGNTEAFF. The CDR3 nucleotides are TGTGCCAGCAGGCCCCCCATGGGACGGGGGAACACTGAAGCTTTCTTT.

There are many counts of this clonotype. The V call is TRBV9, the J call TRBJ1-6; the D is unclear. Per the germline V gene, CDR1 is SGDLS and CDR2 is YYNGEE. The CDR3 has 14 amino acids. V was trimmed by 4 bases and J by 13 bases, leaving 18 bases between them. This chain's CDR3 is CASSTRPTGFPLHF. As DNA, the CDR3 is TGTGCCAGCAGCACGAGACCGACCGGATTCCCCCTCCACTTT.

In its sample, this clonotype was seen once. The chain links TRBV9 to TRBJ1-2; D gene unclear. V was clipped by 2 bases and J by 2 bases, with 13 bases between them. Germline CDR1 and CDR2: SGDLS and YYNGEE. The length of the CDR3 is 15 residues. This CDR3 reads CASSVATGLNYGYTF. The CDR3 nucleotides are TGTGCCAGCAGCGTTGCCACCGGGCTAAACTATGGCTACACCTTC.

J is TRBJ2-7 and V is TRBV6-5; weak D call: TRBD2 (7 bases). With 8 bases removed from V and 12 bases from J, the gap between germline ends came to 23 bases. The germline CDR1 and CDR2 sequences are MNHEY and SVGAGI. There are 13 residues in the CDR3. The CDR3 spells CASCAGAASLLYF. CDR3 in DNA: TGTGCCAGCTGCGCGGGGGCGGCGTCCCTTCTGTACTTC.

In the case of this clonotype: Germline is not matched at one junction end, which may reflect a read error. J is TRBJ1-4 and V is TRBV2, with D unresolved. CDR1 and CDR2 from the germline V gene are SNHLY and FYNNEI. The CDR3 extends over 15 amino acids. CDR3 nucleotide sequence: TGTGCCAGCAGTGAAGCGCTTCCGGGTACTGAAGAACTGTTTTTT. Translation: CASSEALPGTEELFF.

At least ten counts were recorded for this clonotype. V and J are TRBV7-8 and TRBJ1-1; D call uncertain. CDR1 SGHVS and CDR2 FQNEAQ come from the germline V gene. The CDR3 runs 13 residues. Trimming took 0 bases from V and 5 from J, leaving 7 bases between them. The CDR3, as DNA: TGTGCCAGCAGCTTAGCAGAGATAACTGAAGCTTTCTTT. Translated, it gives CASSLAEITEAFF.

This clonotype was seen at least ten times. This chain connects TRBV10-2 to TRBJ2-2, with TRBD2 as a possible D gene (5 bases). The CDR3 spans 15 residues. V dropped 3 bases and J dropped 3 bases, with 11 bases sitting between them. Germline CDR1 is WSHSY and CDR2 is SAAADI. The CDR3 region has the DNA TGCGCCAGCAGTGATTTGAGGGTTGACACCGGGGAGCTGTTTTTT. Its protein product is CASSDLRVDTGELFF.

This sequence joins TRBV2 and TRBJ2-6; tentative D call: TRBD1 (5 bases). In germline, CDR1 is SNHLY, CDR2 FYNNEI. V dropped 6 bases and J dropped 18 bases, with 9 bases sitting between them. The CDR3 contains 9 residues. The CDR3 reads CASRYGQTF. The CDR3 DNA reads as TGTGCCAGCAGATACGGACAGACTTTC.

To note about this clonotype: This may stem from a read error, because a much larger clone lies one nucleotide away. This chain links TRBV29-1 with TRBJ2-7; 8 bases fit TRBD2. CDR1 and CDR2 (germline): SQVTM, ANQGSEA. This CDR3 spans 16 amino acids. The trim removed 2 bases at V and 1 base at J, leaving 10 bases unmatched. CDR3 sequence: CSVEFSGASGSYEQYF. As DNA, the CDR3 is TGCAGCGTTGAATTTTCCGGGGCTAGCGGGTCCTACGAGCAGTACTTC.

The chain employs TRBV12-3 or TRBV12-4 and TRBJ2-3; TRBD2 aligns across 10 bases. V gave up 6 bases and J gave up 3 bases; unmatched junction bases: 12. This CDR3 region has 17 residues. CDR3: CASSSPLASGSTDTQYF. The CDR3 nucleotides read TGTGCCAGCAGCTCCCCCCTCGCTAGCGGGAGTACAGATACGCAGTATTTT.

This chain uses TRBV9 with TRBJ2-2; 12 bases are shared with TRBD2. V lost 5 bases to trimming and J lost 7 bases; unmatched junction nucleotides: 3. Germline lookup yields CDR1 SGDLS and CDR2 YYNGEE. The CDR3 length is 14 residues. The DNA for the CDR3 is TGTGCCAGCAGTCAGACTAGCGGGAGCGGGGAGCTGTTTTTT. Protein: CASSQTSGSGELFF.

V gene TRBV25-1 combines with J gene TRBJ1-2; TRBD1 agrees at 12 bases. V lost 6 bases, J lost 7 bases, and 3 bases stayed unmatched. Germline V CDR1 and CDR2: MGHDK, SYGVNS. The CDR3 runs to 13 residues. CDR3 sequence (DNA): TGTGCCAGCAGAGGGACAGGGGGCGGTGGCTACACCTTC. It yields the protein CASRGTGGGGYTF.

Details on this clonotype: The junction does not match germline at one end; this may be a read error. The chain employs TRBV20-1 and TRBJ2-7, with 7 nucleotides matching TRBD1. There are 12 residues in the CDR3. Germline V gene sequence: CDR1 DFQATT, CDR2 SNEGSKA (reference sequence). CDR3 amino acids: CSAKTGYYEQCF. The CDR3 nucleotides read TGCAGTGCCAAGACAGGGTACTACGAGCAGTGCTTC.

The chain recombines TRBV7-8 with TRBJ2-7; either TRBD1 or TRBD2 may supply D (5 bases each). The CDR3 extends over 16 amino acids. Germline CDR1 and CDR2: SGHVS and FQNEAQ. The V and J ends lost 3 bases and 2 bases respectively, with 17 bases between them. DNA for the CDR3: TGTGCCAGCAGCTTGAGGTCGGGGCGGAGAACCTACGAGCAGTACTTC. It is translated as CASSLRSGRRTYEQYF.

This clonotype was seen a handful of times. The chain is built from TRBV12-3 or TRBV12-4 and TRBJ1-1; D might be TRBD1 (6 bases). The CDR3 has 15 amino acids. V was cut by 6 bases and J by 4 bases, with 18 bases left in between. The CDR3 DNA reads TGTGCCAGCAGCTCCACCCCTACAGGGTTCACTGAAGCTTTCTTT. Protein product: CASSSTPTGFTEAFF.

This chain links TRBV6-1 with TRBJ2-7, with 11 bases lining up with TRBD2. The CDR3 length is 14 residues. Germline V gene lookup returns CDR1 MNHNS and CDR2 SASEGT. Trimming cost V 6 bases and J 4 bases; bases outside gene matches: 5. In DNA form, the CDR3 reads TGTGCCAGCAGAGCTAGCGGGAGGAGGTACGAGCAGTACTTC. It translates to CASRASGRRYEQYF.

This clonotype showed up just a few times. The chain employs TRBV20-1 and TRBJ1-2; D is perhaps TRBD1 (5 bases). The CDR3 extends over 13 amino acids. Germline CDR1 is DFQATT and CDR2 is SNEGSKA (reference sequence). The CDR3: CSFVGGPSYGYTF. In DNA form, the CDR3 reads TGCAGCTTCGTCGGGGGACCGTCCTATGGCTACACCTTC.

This clonotype occurred many times. The chain couples TRBV20-1 to TRBJ1-6, with D possibly matching TRBD1 (6 bases). Trimming pared 7 bases from V and 9 bases from J, leaving 10 bases between. The length of the CDR3 is 11 residues. Looked up from germline, CDR1 is DFQATT and CDR2 is SNEGSKA (reference sequence). The CDR3: CSGGGGSPLHF. CDR3 nucleotides: TGCAGTGGAGGGGGTGGTTCACCCCTCCACTTT.

The chain combines TRBV10-3 with TRBJ2-6; maybe TRBD2 (5 bases). Trimming shortened V by 10 bases and J by 3 bases, and 16 bases separated the two germline ends. The germline CDR1 and CDR2 sequences are ENHRY and SYGVKD. The CDR3 is 15 residues long. CDR3 sequence reads: CASSRIGSGANVLTF. DNA of the CDR3: TGTGCCAGCAGCCGAATTGGGAGTGGGGCCAACGTCCTGACTTTC.

This clonotype showed up many times. The V and J genes are TRBV19 and TRBJ2-7, with 9 bases that match TRBD1. CDR3 length: 16 amino acids. CDR1 is LNHDA and CDR2 is SQIVND in the germline V gene (reference sequence). V lost 1 base to trimming and J lost 7 bases; unmatched junction nucleotides: 11. Here the CDR3 reads CASSIAGTGIGVEQYF. DNA of the CDR3: TGTGCCAGTAGTATAGCAGGGACAGGGATCGGGGTGGAGCAGTACTTC. Full variable domain (missing parts from reference TRBV19 and TRBJ2-7): DGGITQSPKYLFRKEGQNVTLSCEQNLNHDAMYWYRQDPGQGLRLIYYSQIVNDFQKGDIAEGYSVSREKKESFPLTVTSAQKNPTAFYLCASSIAGTGIGVEQYFGPGTRLTVT.

The V and J genes are TRBV6-5 and TRBJ1-2; weak D call: TRBD1 (5 bases). Trimming took off 6 bases at V and 11 bases at J, with 22 bases between the two ends. Per germline, CDR1 MNHEY and CDR2 SVGAGI. CDR3 length: 14 residues. CDR3 loop: CASSSRDGDNRYTF. CDR3 nucleotide sequence: TGTGCCAGCAGCTCCCGGGACGGCGATAATCGTTACACCTTC.

Only a few counts were recorded for this clonotype. V gene TRBV10-3 combines with J gene TRBJ2-3; possible D gene TRBD2, 5 bases. CDR1 is ENHRY and CDR2 is SYGVKD in the germline V gene. The germline V and J ends were trimmed by 6 bases and 0 bases, with 7 bases remaining between them. The CDR3 runs to 13 residues. CDR3: CAIRAESTDTQYF. The CDR3 DNA sequence: TGTGCCATCAGAGCGGAAAGCACAGATACGCAGTATTTT.

The rearrangement uses TRBV7-9 and TRBJ1-4; no firm D call. The CDR3 loop spans 11 amino acids. Per the germline V gene, CDR1 is SEHNR and CDR2 is FQNEAQ (reference sequence). Trimming took off 7 bases at V and 8 bases at J, with 8 bases between the two ends. The CDR3 reads CASNTGEKLFF. The CDR3 DNA sequence: TGTGCCAGCAACACGGGAGAAAAACTGTTTTTT.

The rearrangement links TRBV24-1 to TRBJ1-1, with D unclear. The CDR3 length is 12 residues. V was cut by 9 bases and J by 1 base, with 8 bases left in between. Germline lookup yields CDR1 KGHDR and CDR2 SFDVKD. The DNA for the CDR3 is TGTGCCACCCGTCCCTCGAACACTGAAGCTTTCTTT. Its protein is CATRPSNTEAFF.

The chain links TRBV12-3 or TRBV12-4 to TRBJ1-5, with D maybe TRBD1 (6 bases). The V end was cut by 7 bases, the J end by 5 bases, with 12 bases between. This CDR3 contains 13 residues. CDR3 in DNA: TGTGCCAGCACCCTAAACAGGGATCAGCCCCAGCATTTT. Encoded protein: CASTLNRDQPQHF.

With regard to this clonotype: One junction end disagrees with the germline gene, perhaps due to a read error. J is TRBJ1-1 and V is TRBV10-3, with 8 positions matching TRBD1. CDR3 length: 18 amino acids. From germline, CDR1 is ENHRY and CDR2 SYGVKD. The CDR3: CASSRTGTGGFANTEAFF. The CDR3 nucleotides are TGTGCCAGCAGTCGTACCGGGACAGGAGGTTTCGCGAACACTGAAGCTTTCTTT.

This chain connects TRBV29-1 to TRBJ1-3; D is possibly TRBD1 (5 bases). The CDR3 runs 13 residues. The V end was cut by 2 bases, the J end by 5 bases, with 10 bases between. The germline gives CDR1 SQVTM, CDR2 ANQGSEA. The CDR3 nucleotides are TGCAGCGTTGAACAGGGAGAAAGAAACACCATATATTTT. Translating gives CSVEQGERNTIYF. The full variable domain, with the rest looked up from reference TRBV29-1 and TRBJ1-3, is SAVISQKPSRDICQRGTSLTIQCQVDSQVTMMFWYRQQPGQSLTLIATANQGSEATYESGFVIDKFPISRPNLTFSTLTVSNMSPEDSSIYLCSVEQGERNTIYFGEGSWLTVV.